A selection of T cell receptor beta chains follows, all from one sample in a study of shared clonotypes between healthy human individuals. Data came from immunoSEQ multiplex PCR; TCRdb stores just in-frame clones and leaves some out. Among about 1 million clones listed, about 75% were seen once. What was sequenced was memory CD4+ T cells sorted from blood. These receptors all stem from a man aged 18 to 30 in good health. Both conserved end residues are part of each CDR3. The D gene is left open where the match is weak. Part of the rows lack a size; the others show once, few, many or a class for expanded clones.

V	size	D	J	CDR3	DNA
TRBV10-3	NA	NA	TRBJ2-3	CAISKGYTDTQYF	TGTGCCATTTCCAAAGGCTACACAGATACGCAGTATTTT
TRBV7-7	NA	TRBD2	TRBJ2-3	CASSQTGGTDTQYF	TGTGCTAGCAGCCAAACGGGGGGGACAGATACGCAGTATTTT
TRBV13	NA	TRBD1	TRBJ1-1	CASSHLDRGNTEAFF	TGTGCCAGCAGTCACCTTGACAGGGGAAACACTGAAGCTTTCTTT
TRBV19	NA	NA	TRBJ1-6	CASSAGGFNSPLHF	TGTGCCAGTAGTGCAGGCGGATTCAATTCACCCCTCCACTTT
TRBV6-5	NA	TRBD1	TRBJ2-1	CASGTVGYNEQFF	TGTGCCAGCGGGACAGTGGGCTACAATGAGCAGTTCTTC
TRBV5-6	once	NA	TRBJ2-6	CASGLRFYSGANVLTF	TGTGCCAGCGGCTTGCGGTTCTACTCTGGGGCCAACGTCCTGACTTTC
TRBV5-1	few	TRBD2	TRBJ2-7	CASSYSSAGGLYEQYF	TGCGCCAGCAGCTATTCATCCGCGGGGGGACTCTACGAGCAGTACTTC
TRBV12-2	NA	NA	TRBJ1-6	CARHRAGNSPLHF	TGTGCCAGACACAGGGCGGGGAATTCACCCCTCCACTTT
TRBV2	few	NA	TRBJ2-7	CASSGVGGPEQYF	TGTGCCAGCAGTGGGGTAGGGGGTCCCGAGCAGTACTTC
TRBV19	NA	TRBD1	TRBJ2-5	CASSYTGEGETQYF	TGTGCCAGTAGCTACACAGGGGAAGGGGAGACCCAGTACTTC
TRBV9	NA	TRBD2	TRBJ2-2	CASSVTSGRITGELFF	TGTGCCAGCAGCGTAACTAGCGGGAGAATCACCGGGGAGCTGTTTTTT
TRBV29-1	few	NA	TRBJ2-7	CSVDDSAYEQYF	TGCAGCGTGGATGACAGTGCCTACGAGCAGTACTTC
TRBV19	few	NA	TRBJ1-1	CASRGEGVAEAFF	TGTGCCAGTAGGGGAGAGGGGGTAGCTGAAGCTTTCTTT
TRBV2	NA	NA	TRBJ2-2	CASRGENTGELFF	TGTGCCAGCAGAGGGGAGAACACCGGGGAGCTGTTTTTT
TRBV5-6	few	NA	TRBJ1-4	CASNTWATNEKLFF	TGTGCCAGTAATACATGGGCAACTAATGAAAAACTGTTTTTT
TRBV5-1	NA	TRBD1	TRBJ1-1	CASSYQQGGVGEAFF	TGCGCCAGCAGCTATCAACAGGGGGGAGTAGGTGAAGCTTTCTTT
TRBV9	NA	TRBD1	TRBJ2-2	CASSARDRPNTGELFF	TGTGCCAGCAGCGCCAGGGACAGACCGAACACCGGGGAGCTGTTTTTT
TRBV7-8	NA	NA	TRBJ1-2	CASSRTGPDYGYTF	TGTGCCAGCAGCCGGACCGGGCCCGACTATGGCTACACCTTC
TRBV19	NA	NA	TRBJ1-5	CASSIRADNQPQHF	TGTGCCAGTAGTATTCGGGCTGACAATCAGCCCCAGCATTTT
TRBV6-4	NA	NA	TRBJ2-3	CASSDLGTDTQYF	TGTGCCAGCAGTGACCTTGGCACAGATACGCAGTATTTT
TRBV6-5	once	TRBD1	TRBJ1-1	CASEAGTGGYTEAFF	TGTGCCAGCGAAGCCGGGACAGGGGGCTACACTGAAGCTTTCTTT
TRBV6-1	NA	TRBD1	TRBJ1-5	CASQTGNSNQPQHF	TGTGCCAGCCAGACAGGGAATAGCAATCAGCCCCAGCATTTT
TRBV5-1	NA	TRBD1	TRBJ2-2	CASSSGTGLTGELFF	TGCGCCAGCAGCTCCGGGACAGGACTCACCGGGGAGCTGTTTTTT
TRBV11-1	few	NA	TRBJ2-3	CASSSTDTQYF	TGTGCCAGCAGCTCCACAGATACGCAGTATTTT
TRBV11-2	NA	NA	TRBJ2-1	CASSGTLAREQFF	TGTGCCAGCAGCGGGACTCTAGCTCGCGAGCAGTTCTTC
TRBV27	NA	TRBD2	TRBJ2-2	CASTHSGSFTGELFF	TGTGCCAGCACCCATAGCGGGAGCTTCACCGGGGAGCTGTTTTTT
TRBV5-1	once	NA	TRBJ1-6	CASSLAGVNNSPLHF	TGCGCCAGCAGCTTGGCGGGGGTGAATAATTCACCCCTCCACTTT
TRBV7-9	NA	TRBD1	TRBJ2-7	CASSLGQVSYEQYF	TGTGCCAGCAGCCTCGGACAGGTCTCCTACGAGCAGTACTTC
TRBV5-4	NA	NA	TRBJ2-3	CASSSNRAVGTDTQYF	TGTGCCAGCAGCTCAAACAGGGCGGTAGGCACAGATACGCAGTATTTT
TRBV28	NA	NA	TRBJ1-6	CASTNQDSPLHF	TGTGCCAGCACAAACCAGGATTCACCCCTCCACTTT
TRBV6-4	NA	NA	TRBJ2-4	CASSDSSGGGAMYF	TGTGCCAGCAGTGACTCGAGCGGTGGGGGGGCAATGTACTTC
TRBV11-2	NA	NA	TRBJ2-7	CASSLSVEPVKEQYF	TGTGCCAGCAGCCTTAGTGTTGAACCCGTTAAAGAGCAGTACTTC
TRBV7-2	NA	NA	TRBJ2-3	CASSLGGKASTDTQYF	TGTGCCAGCAGCTTAGGCGGGAAGGCCAGCACAGATACGCAGTATTTT
TRBV10-3	once	NA	TRBJ2-1	CAISESPSYNEQFF	TGTGCCATCAGTGAGTCCCCGTCCTACAATGAGCAGTTCTTC
TRBV7-2	many	NA	TRBJ1-2	CASSPDKNYGYTF	TGTGCCAGCAGCCCGGACAAGAACTATGGCTACACCTTC
TRBV7-2	few	NA	TRBJ2-1	CASSVQGNEQFF	TGTGCCAGCAGCGTACAGGGCAATGAGCAGTTCTTC
TRBV11-2	once	TRBD1	TRBJ2-5	CASTNSHRGQETQYF	TGTGCCAGCACCAACTCCCACAGGGGCCAAGAGACCCAGTACTTC
TRBV30	NA	TRBD2	TRBJ2-2	CAWSVGGSYPGELFF	TGTGCCTGGAGTGTCGGCGGGAGTTATCCCGGGGAGCTGTTTTTT
TRBV5-4	NA	TRBD1	TRBJ1-4	CASSLAGRGATNEKLFF	TGTGCCAGCAGCTTGGCGGGCAGGGGGGCAACTAATGAAAAACTGTTTTTT
TRBV7-2	NA	NA	TRBJ2-5	CASSLGNSPQETQYF	TGTGCCAGCAGCTTAGGAAACTCACCCCAAGAGACCCAGTACTTC
TRBV7-7	NA	NA	TRBJ2-5	CASSLGDSRYQETQYF	TGTGCTAGCAGCTTAGGCGACTCCCGGTACCAAGAGACCCAGTACTTC
TRBV4-3	NA	NA	TRBJ1-6	CASSQEGRGRSPLHF	TGCGCCAGCAGCCAAGAGGGCAGGGGCAGATCACCCCTCCACTTT
TRBV7-2	NA	TRBD1	TRBJ2-7	CASSSDRGPYEQYF	TGTGCCAGCAGCTCGGACAGGGGGCCGTACGAGCAGTACTTC
TRBV29-1	NA	NA	TRBJ2-7	CSVILPQRPYEQYF	TGCAGCGTTATATTACCCCAGAGACCCTACGAGCAGTACTTC
TRBV9	once	TRBD1	TRBJ1-4	CASSSTGAGEKLFF	TGTGCCAGCAGTTCCACAGGGGCCGGGGAAAAACTGTTTTTT
TRBV5-1	NA	NA	TRBJ1-2	CASSLGQFYGYTF	TGCGCCAGCAGCTTGGGACAGTTCTATGGCTACACCTTC
TRBV5-1	few	TRBD2	TRBJ2-1	CASSSVAGGVNEQFF	TGCGCCAGCAGTTCTGTAGCGGGAGGTGTCAATGAGCAGTTCTTC
TRBV5-4	NA	NA	TRBJ1-1	CASSRALESNTEAFF	TGTGCCAGCAGCAGGGCGTTGGAATCGAACACTGAAGCTTTCTTT
TRBV5-1	once	TRBD1	TRBJ2-1	CASRPGGPPYNEQFF	TGCGCCAGCAGGCCAGGGGGCCCACCATACAATGAGCAGTTCTTC
TRBV9	NA	NA	TRBJ2-6	CASSDVSGANVLTF	TGTGCCAGCAGCGACGTATCTGGGGCCAACGTCCTGACTTTC
TRBV11-2	many	NA	TRBJ2-7	CASSLGPLEQYF	TGTGCCAGCAGCTTAGGACCTCTAGAGCAGTACTTC
TRBV5-6	NA	NA	TRBJ1-4	CASSLAPTGGATNEKLFF	TGTGCCAGCAGCTTGGCCCCGACAGGAGGTGCAACTAATGAAAAACTGTTTTTT
TRBV7-2	NA	TRBD1	TRBJ1-5	CASSLETGFNQPQHF	TGTGCCAGCAGCTTAGAGACAGGGTTCAATCAGCCCCAGCATTTT